This is a list of T cell receptor beta chains from one sample in a study of post-analysis software for immune sequencing data. TCRdb analysed the PCR reads with MiXCR anew, one entry per CDR3 protein. Found here are about 810,000 distinct CDR3 sequences, roughly 58% of them singletons; the top ten hold roughly 4.4%. The sequencing input was blood. The source is a girl between 5 and 17 years old with multiple sclerosis. Both conserved end residues are part of each CDR3. Fields, in order: D gene, V gene, clone size, J gene, CDR3 DNA, CDR3 protein. D genes are given only for firm matches. Expanded clones get a size class; other rows say once, few or many, or leave the size out.

d_call: TRBD2; v_call: TRBV2; clone_size: few; j_call: TRBJ2-1; cdr3_nt: TGTGCCAGCACCACGGGAGGTCTCAATGAGCAGTTCTTC; cdr3_aa: CASTTGGLNEQFF
d_call: .; v_call: TRBV29-1; clone_size: few; j_call: TRBJ2-1; cdr3_nt: TGCAGCGTTGAAGCCTACGGTAATGAGCAGTTCTTC; cdr3_aa: CSVEAYGNEQFF
d_call: TRBD1; v_call: TRBV7-2; clone_size: .; j_call: TRBJ1-6; cdr3_nt: TGTGCCAGCAGCTTAGCGCTATGGACAGGGCAACCCCTCCACTTT; cdr3_aa: CASSLALWTGQPLHF
d_call: .; v_call: TRBV3-1; clone_size: .; j_call: TRBJ1-2; cdr3_nt: TGTGCCAGCAGAGGGGGAGGGAGGCCGACAGAAACCAACTATGGCTACACCTTC; cdr3_aa: CASRGGGRPTETNYGYTF
d_call: .; v_call: TRBV21-1; clone_size: few; j_call: TRBJ2-7; cdr3_nt: TGTGCCAGCAGCAAACGCAGCGGGACTATTACTACACCCCTTATACACCTTTACGAGCAGTACTTC; cdr3_aa: CASSKRSGTITTPLIHLYEQYF
d_call: .; v_call: TRBV18; clone_size: once; j_call: TRBJ2-7; cdr3_nt: TGTGCCAGCTCACCACCGGTTCGGACAAGCTACGAGCAGTACTTC; cdr3_aa: CASSPPVRTSYEQYF
d_call: TRBD1; v_call: TRBV4-1; clone_size: few; j_call: TRBJ2-7; cdr3_nt: TGCGCCAGCAGCCAAGGGGACAGGGAAATCTACGAGCAGTACTTC; cdr3_aa: CASSQGDREIYEQYF
d_call: .; v_call: TRBV27; clone_size: .; j_call: TRBJ2-3; cdr3_nt: TGTGCCAGCAGTTTATCGTGGCTTAACACAGATACGCAGTATTTT; cdr3_aa: CASSLSWLNTDTQYF
d_call: TRBD1; v_call: TRBV6-6; clone_size: few; j_call: TRBJ2-1; cdr3_nt: TGTGCCAGCAGCCAAGGAACAGGGGGCACCGACAATGAGCAGTTCTTC; cdr3_aa: CASSQGTGGTDNEQFF
d_call: TRBD2; v_call: TRBV15; clone_size: .; j_call: TRBJ2-7; cdr3_nt: TGTGCCACCAGCAATGGAGCTAGCGGAGCCTACGAGCAGTACTTC; cdr3_aa: CATSNGASGAYEQYF
d_call: TRBD1; v_call: TRBV20-1; clone_size: .; j_call: TRBJ1-1; cdr3_nt: TGCAGTGCTGGACGGGACAGACAAAGCACTGAAGCTTTCTTT; cdr3_aa: CSAGRDRQSTEAFF
d_call: TRBD1; v_call: TRBV6-5; clone_size: once; j_call: TRBJ1-1; cdr3_nt: TGTGCCAGCAGTTACGCCTATACAGGGGTACGAACTGAAGCTTTCTTT; cdr3_aa: CASSYAYTGVRTEAFF
d_call: .; v_call: TRBV7-3; clone_size: many; j_call: TRBJ1-2; cdr3_nt: TGTGCCAGCAGCTTCGGGCAGGGCTATGGCTACACCTTC; cdr3_aa: CASSFGQGYGYTF
d_call: .; v_call: TRBV6-2/TRBV6-3; clone_size: .; j_call: TRBJ2-2; cdr3_nt: TGTGCCAGCAGTTACTCCAGCACAGGGAACACCGGGGAGCTGTTTTTT; cdr3_aa: CASSYSSTGNTGELFF
d_call: TRBD1; v_call: TRBV12-3/TRBV12-4; clone_size: .; j_call: TRBJ1-2; cdr3_nt: TGTGCCAGCAGTTTAAGGGGGCTCGCAGTACCTAACTATGGCTACACCTTC; cdr3_aa: CASSLRGLAVPNYGYTF
d_call: TRBD2; v_call: TRBV6-5; clone_size: .; j_call: TRBJ2-7; cdr3_nt: TGTGCCAGCAGTTACTCGATGTCCGGTGGGGGAGGGTTCGAGCAGTACTTC; cdr3_aa: CASSYSMSGGGGFEQYF